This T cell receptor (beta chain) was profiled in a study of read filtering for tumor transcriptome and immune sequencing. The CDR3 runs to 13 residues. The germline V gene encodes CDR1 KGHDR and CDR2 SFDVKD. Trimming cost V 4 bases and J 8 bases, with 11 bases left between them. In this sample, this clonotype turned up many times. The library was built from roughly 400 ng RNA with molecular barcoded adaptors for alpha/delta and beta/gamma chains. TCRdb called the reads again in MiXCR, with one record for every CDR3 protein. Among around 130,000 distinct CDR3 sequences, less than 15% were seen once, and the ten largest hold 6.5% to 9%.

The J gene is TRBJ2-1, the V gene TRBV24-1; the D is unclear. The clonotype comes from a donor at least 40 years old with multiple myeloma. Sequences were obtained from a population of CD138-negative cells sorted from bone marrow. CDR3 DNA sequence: TGTGCCACCAGTGAATCTAATTTGGATGAGCAGTTCTTC. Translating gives CATSESNLDEQFF.